The 21 T cell receptor beta chains below were found in one sample sequenced in a study of shared clonotypes between healthy human individuals. TCRdb's table, derived via immunoSEQ multiplex PCR, lists solely in-frame clones and lacks some. The sample has around 1,000,000 clones, 60% to 80% seen once. The sample consisted of memory CD4+ T cells from PBMCs. The subset was: CD45RA-negative fraction. The origin of the receptors is a man between 18 and 35 years old in good health. Some clones in this sample may be carry-over from other donors' samples.

This clone was seen only a few times. This sequence joins TRBV30 and TRBJ2-2; perhaps D is TRBD1 or TRBD2 (5 bases each). CDR1 GTSNPN and CDR2 SVGIG come from the germline V gene (reference sequence). The CDR3 is made up of 19 amino acids. The V end lost 4 bases, the J end lost 1 base, and 25 bases lay between the germline ends. CDR3 bases: TGTGCCTGGAATACCCTCGTGGGGTTAGGGACCAAGAACACCGGGGAGCTGTTTTTT. Translating it yields CAWNTLVGLGTKNTGELFF.

Concerning this clone itself: A much larger clone differs by one base, so this may be a read error. Other DNA sequences within the sample encode an identical CDR3. V and J are TRBV28 and TRBJ2-7; TRBD2 is a possible D gene (6 bases). V dropped 2 bases and J dropped 7 bases, with 6 bases sitting between them. Germline lookup yields CDR1 MDHEN and CDR2 SYDVKM. This CDR3 is built from 11 residues. The CDR3 loop reads CASSLRGEQYF. As DNA, the CDR3 is TGTGCCAGCAGTTTACGGGGGGAGCAGTACTTC.

This CDR3 reads CASTLMGQWNTEAFF. The CDR3 coding sequence is TGTGCCAGCACCCTGATGGGGCAGTGGAACACTGAAGCTTTCTTT. The chain has TRBV28 and TRBJ1-1, with TRBD1 as a possible D gene (5 bases). The germline V gene encodes CDR1 MDHEN and CDR2 SYDVKM. The CDR3 is 15 residues long. V lost 7 bases, J lost 1 base, and 16 bases lay in between.

The chain is built from TRBV4-3 and TRBJ1-2; no clear D gene. This CDR3 has 13 amino acids. Trimming shortened V by 0 bases and J by 5 bases, and 7 bases separated the two germline ends. Germline CDR1 LGHNA, CDR2 YSLEER. CDR3 residues: CASSQEASYGYTF. The CDR3 DNA reads TGCGCCAGCAGCCAAGAGGCATCTTATGGCTACACCTTC.

The chain recombines TRBV6-8 with TRBJ2-7; 9 bases align to TRBD2. J was trimmed by 3 bases and V by 5 bases; bases with no gene match: 8. Germline CDR1 MNHGY, CDR2 SAAAGT. The CDR3 consists of 15 residues. Here the CDR3 reads CASSHSGSGIYEQYF. DNA for the CDR3: TGTGCCAGCAGTCATAGCGGGAGCGGTATCTACGAGCAGTACTTC.

This chain joins TRBV7-9 and TRBJ1-3; D is ambiguous. This CDR3 is 15 amino acids long. CDR1 is SEHNR and CDR2 is FQNEAQ in the germline V gene (reference sequence). V shed 1 base and J shed 11 bases, with 18 bases lying between them. The CDR3 DNA reads as TGTGCCAGCAGCTTAGTGTCGGACTTTTTTGGAGCCATATATTTT. Protein: CASSLVSDFFGAIYF.

The chain couples TRBV28 to TRBJ2-5, with D possibly being TRBD1 (6 bases). The CDR3 consists of 15 residues. Germline V lookup: CDR1 MDHEN, CDR2 SYDVKM. Trimming left V 6 bases short and J 4 bases short, with 18 bases between. The CDR3 region is CASRPGVGHTETQYF. The CDR3 nucleotides read TGTGCCAGCAGGCCCGGGGTGGGACATACAGAGACCCAGTACTTC.

V gene TRBV5-8 combines with J gene TRBJ1-5, with D perhaps matching TRBD1 (5 bases). CDR3 length: 13 residues. Germline CDR1 and CDR2: SGHTS and YDEGEE. Between the trimmed V and J ends, which lost 5 bases and 5 bases, there was a span of 11 bases. As DNA, the CDR3 is TGTGCCAGCAGAAGGGACCGCGATCAGCCCCAGCATTTT. Residues: CASRRDRDQPQHF.

Only one count was recorded for this clone. The chain is built from TRBV4-2 and TRBJ2-2, with 13 positions matching TRBD2. Germline CDR1 and CDR2: LGHNA and YNFKEQ. The CDR3 covers 17 residues. Trimming at V came to 4 bases and at J to 8 bases, leaving 10 bases not matched to a gene. CDR3 DNA sequence: TGTGCCAGCAGCCGTTCAACTAGCGGGAGGGCCGCGGGGGAGCTGTTTTTT. It is translated as CASSRSTSGRAAGELFF.

This chain links TRBV6-6 with TRBJ1-5; no reliable D call. The CDR3 is 12 amino acids. Per germline, CDR1 MNHNY and CDR2 SVGAGI (reference sequence). V was pared by 6 bases and J by 1 base, with 4 bases between. CDR3 in amino acids: CASRDSNQPQHF. CDR3 bases: TGTGCCAGCAGGGACAGCAATCAGCCCCAGCATTTT.

This clone appeared once. This sequence joins TRBV27 and TRBJ1-4; TRBD1 matches 10 bases. In germline, CDR1 is MNHEY, CDR2 SMNVEV (reference sequence). The CDR3 contains 15 residues. J lost 5 bases, V lost 5 bases, and 5 bases had no gene match. In DNA form, the CDR3 reads TGTGCCAGCAGTCAGCCGGGACAGGGGAATGAAAAACTGTTTTTT. Translation: CASSQPGQGNEKLFF.

The rearrangement joins TRBV7-7 to TRBJ2-5, with TRBD2 matching 8 bases. Germline V gene lookup returns CDR1 SSHAT and CDR2 FNYEAQ (reference sequence). This CDR3 is 15 amino acids long. Germline trimming cut 5 bases from V and 3 bases from J; bases unmatched to any gene: 8. The CDR3, as DNA: TGTGCCAGCAGCCCCGGGAGGGCCGGGAAAGAGACCCAGTACTTC. Translating gives CASSPGRAGKETQYF.

J is TRBJ2-2 and V is TRBV10-3, with 7 nucleotides matching TRBD2. V lost 4 bases and J lost 6; bases outside the gene matches: 11. The germline V gene has CDR1 ENHRY and CDR2 SYGVKD. The CDR3 has 16 amino acids. The chain's CDR3 is CAISGPRGEVPGELFF. CDR3 sequence (DNA): TGTGCCATCAGTGGGCCTCGGGGGGAAGTTCCCGGGGAGCTGTTTTTT.

This clone showed up just a few times. This chain uses TRBV30 with TRBJ1-5; no clear D. Germline lookup yields CDR1 GTSNPN and CDR2 SVGIG (reference sequence). The CDR3 consists of 16 residues. Trimming cost V 0 bases and J 6 bases, with 18 bases left between them. The CDR3 protein is CAWSVTGWLGGQPQHF. In DNA form, the CDR3 reads TGTGCCTGGAGTGTAACCGGCTGGCTTGGAGGTCAGCCCCAGCATTTT. Using reference TRBV30 and TRBJ1-5 for the parts outside the CDR3, the full variable domain is SQTIHQWPATLVQPVGSPLSLECTVEGTSNPNLYWYRQAAGRGLQLLFYSVGIGQISSEVPQNLSASRPQDRQFILSSKKLLLSDSGFYLCAWSVTGWLGGQPQHFGDGTRLSIL.

J is TRBJ1-1 and V is TRBV7-6; D remains unclear. Germline V gene sequence: CDR1 SGHVS, CDR2 FNYEAQ. V lost 1 base and J lost 0, with 6 bases in between. This CDR3 comprises 14 residues. The CDR3 DNA reads TGTGCCAGCAGCTTAGGGAACATGAACACTGAAGCTTTCTTT. Amino acid sequence: CASSLGNMNTEAFF.

The rearrangement uses TRBV27 and TRBJ1-5; TRBD1 might be the D (5 bases). Germline loops: CDR1 MNHEY, CDR2 SMNVEV (reference sequence). The CDR3 has 18 amino acids. V lost 0 bases to trimming and J lost 5 bases, with 20 bases between them. The CDR3 bases are TGTGCCAGCAGTTTATCGAAGAGGGCCGGGAGGGGAGATCAGCCCCAGCATTTT. As protein: CASSLSKRAGRGDQPQHF.

This rearrangement joins TRBV20-1 to TRBJ1-2; D is uncertain. The CDR3 has 11 amino acids. Germline V lookup: CDR1 DFQATT, CDR2 SNEGSKA (reference sequence). Trimming left V 6 bases short and J 0 bases short, with 5 bases between. The CDR3 protein is CSASTNYGYTF. In DNA, the CDR3 is TGCAGTGCAAGTACTAACTATGGCTACACCTTC.

V is TRBV29-1 and J is TRBJ1-4; TRBD1 matches at 10 bases. CDR3 length equals 13 residues. J lost 5 bases, V lost 5 bases, and 2 bases had no gene match. CDR1 SQVTM and CDR2 ANQGSEA come from the germline V gene. The CDR3 region is CSVLGQGNEKLFF. CDR3 coding DNA: TGCAGCGTTTTGGGACAGGGGAATGAAAAACTGTTTTTT. Together with reference TRBV29-1 and TRBJ1-4, the CDR3 gives the full variable domain: SAVISQKPSRDICQRGTSLTIQCQVDSQVTMMFWYRQQPGQSLTLIATANQGSEATYESGFVIDKFPISRPNLTFSTLTVSNMSPEDSSIYLCSVLGQGNEKLFFGSGTQLSVL.

The chain links TRBV7-3 to TRBJ2-7; 8 positions match TRBD1. CDR3 length: 17 residues. Germline trimming cut 3 bases from V and 2 bases from J; bases unmatched to any gene: 12. Germline V gene sequence: CDR1 SGHTA, CDR2 FQGTGA. CDR3 sequence: CASSFSLPRDRPYEQYF. CDR3 DNA sequence: TGTGCCAGCAGCTTTTCACTACCCCGGGACAGGCCCTACGAGCAGTACTTC.

This sequence joins TRBV27 and TRBJ2-7, with D perhaps being TRBD1 or TRBD2 (5 bases each). V lost 7 bases and J lost 1, with 23 bases in between. The CDR3 has 17 amino acids. Germline V gives CDR1 MNHEY, CDR2 SMNVEV (reference sequence). The CDR3 nucleotides read TGTGCCAGCATGGGGCTGACGGGGTCGAGTTCGTCCTACGAGCAGTACTTC. Encoded protein: CASMGLTGSSSSYEQYF.

This chain links TRBV11-2 with TRBJ2-1; TRBD2 matches 8 bases. Germline values: CDR1 SGHAT, CDR2 FQNNGV. The CDR3 runs to 16 residues. V lost 5 bases to trimming and J lost 0 bases; unmatched junction nucleotides: 6. The CDR3 bases are TGTGCCAGCAGCAAAACTAGCGGTAGCTCCTACAATGAGCAGTTCTTC. Protein: CASSKTSGSSYNEQFF.